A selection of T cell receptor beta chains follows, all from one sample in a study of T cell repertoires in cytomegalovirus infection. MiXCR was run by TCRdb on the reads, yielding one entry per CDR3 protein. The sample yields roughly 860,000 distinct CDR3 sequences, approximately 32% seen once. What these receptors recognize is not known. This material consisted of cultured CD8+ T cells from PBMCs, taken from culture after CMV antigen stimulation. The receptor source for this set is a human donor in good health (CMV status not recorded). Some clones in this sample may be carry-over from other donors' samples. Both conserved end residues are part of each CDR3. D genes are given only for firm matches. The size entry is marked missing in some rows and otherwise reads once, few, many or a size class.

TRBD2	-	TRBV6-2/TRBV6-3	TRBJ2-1	CASSGPGLVVNEQFF	TGTGCCAGCAGTGGTCCCGGACTAGTGGTCAATGAGCAGTTCTTC
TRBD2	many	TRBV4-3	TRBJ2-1	CASSQDTSGDYNEQFF	TGCGCCAGCAGCCAAGATACTAGCGGGGACTACAATGAGCAGTTCTTC
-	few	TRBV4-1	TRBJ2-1	CASSQDFQSSYNEQFF	TGCGCCAGCAGCCAAGATTTCCAGAGCTCCTACAATGAGCAGTTCTTC
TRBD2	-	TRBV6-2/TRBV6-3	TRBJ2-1	CASSYEKSGAIDEQFF	TGTGCCAGCAGTTATGAAAAGAGCGGGGCGATTGATGAGCAGTTCTTC
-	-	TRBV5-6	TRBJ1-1	CASSFVQKNTEAFF	TGTGCCAGCAGCTTTGTACAGAAGAACACTGAAGCTTTCTTT
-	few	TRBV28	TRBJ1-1	CASRPGADTEAFF	TGTGCCAGCAGACCAGGGGCTGACACTGAAGCTTTCTTT
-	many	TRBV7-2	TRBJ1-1	CASSLGVQNTEAFF	TGTGCCAGCAGCTTAGGTGTCCAGAACACTGAAGCTTTCTTT
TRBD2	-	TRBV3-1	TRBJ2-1	CASSQDGATSGAAYNEQFF	TGTGCCAGCAGCCAAGATGGGGCGACTAGCGGGGCCGCTTACAATGAGCAGTTCTTC
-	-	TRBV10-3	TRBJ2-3	CAISEVGLSSTDTQYF	TGTGCCATCAGTGAGGTCGGACTCTCTAGCACAGATACGCAGTATTTT
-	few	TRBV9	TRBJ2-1	CASSTRRGDEEQFF	TGTGCCAGCAGCACAAGAAGAGGGGATGAAGAGCAGTTCTTC
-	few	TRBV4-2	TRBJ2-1	CASSQRGGGQNEQFF	TGTGCCAGCAGCCAGAGGGGGGGAGGGCAGAATGAGCAGTTCTTC
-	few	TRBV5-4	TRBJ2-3	CASSFGTASTDTQYF	TGTGCCAGCAGCTTTGGGACGGCTAGCACAGATACGCAGTATTTT